A single T cell receptor (beta chain) is shown here with its context. Its antigen is as yet unknown. These data come from a study of shared clonotypes between healthy human individuals. Study observations and caveats: The study's rarefaction showed incomplete sorted-subset sequencing despite large depth.

TCRdb keeps only in-frame clones here, not all; method: immunoSEQ multiplex PCR. The table lists roughly 1.5 million clones, 95% to 99% of them singletons. This clonotype was sampled from a young man in good health. The sample comprised naive CD4+ T cells sorted from blood. Subset meaning: CD45RA+ positively selected.

The CDR3 reads CASSLAPQALNEQFF. In nucleotides, the CDR3 is TGTGCCAGCTCACTCGCCCCGCAGGCTTTGAATGAGCAGTTCTTC. This chain links TRBV18 with TRBJ2-1, with no clear D. This CDR3 has 15 residues. Trimming removed 4 bases at V and 7 bases at J, with 17 bases between. Germline loops: CDR1 KGHSH, CDR2 LQKENI. Using reference TRBV18 and TRBJ2-1 for the parts outside the CDR3, the full variable domain is NAGVMQNPRHLVRRRGQEARLRCSPMKGHSHVYWYRQLPEEGLKFMVYLQKENIIDESGMPKERFSAEFPKEGPSILRIQQVVRGDSAAYFCASSLAPQALNEQFFGPGTRLTVL.